These 18 T cell receptor beta chains came from one sample sequenced in a study of blood T cell repertoires in COVID-19. The protocol was immunoSEQ multiplex PCR, while the TCRdb copy is restricted to in-frame clones and leaves out a portion. The sample includes 100,000 to 150,000 clones, 55% to 75% of them seen just once. Material: peripheral blood. The receptors stem from a human donor with acute or convalescent COVID-19. The donor label of this sample is uncertain.

The chain combines TRBV6-4 with TRBJ2-1; 8 nucleotides match TRBD2. The CDR3 is 14 amino acids. V dropped 3 bases and J dropped 3; count of bases not matched to a gene: 1. Germline CDR1 reads MRHNA; CDR2 reads SNTAGT. The CDR3 is CASSESGGYNEQFF. In DNA, the CDR3 is TGTGCCAGCAGTGAAAGCGGGGGCTACAATGAGCAGTTCTTC.

J is TRBJ1-6 and V is TRBV10-3; TRBD1 agrees at 8 bases. V gave up 6 bases and J gave up 9 bases; unmatched junction bases: 10. The V gene's germline CDR1 is ENHRY and CDR2 SYGVKD. The CDR3 is 15 residues long. The CDR3 bases are TGTGCCATCAGCCCCTTCCAGGGGGCGAGTTCACCCCTCCACTTT. Amino acid sequence: CAISPFQGASSPLHF.

This chain links TRBV30 with TRBJ1-6, with D maybe TRBD1 (6 bases). Germline CDR1 reads GTSNPN; CDR2 reads SVGIG (reference sequence). Between the trimmed V and J ends, which lost 0 bases and 13 bases, there was a span of 16 bases. This CDR3 spans 14 amino acids. CDR3 nucleotide sequence: TGTGCCTGGAGTGTACAGGGCCACCTCGACCCCCTCCACTTT. Its protein is CAWSVQGHLDPLHF.

The chain uses TRBV21-1 and TRBJ1-5; no DNA check was done on the table's D call, TRBD1. TRBV21-1 counts as a pseudogene. The CDR3 is 15 amino acids. The CDR3 region has the DNA TGTGCCAGCAGCGATACAGGGGCGAGCAATCAGCCCCAGCATTTT. Amino acids: CASSDTGASNQPQHF.

V is TRBV7-2 and J is TRBJ1-6; possibly TRBD1 for D (6 bases). This CDR3 comprises 14 residues. Germline CDR1 reads SGHTA; CDR2 reads FQGNSA. The germline V and J ends were trimmed by 3 bases and 7 bases, with 10 bases remaining between them. The CDR3 here is CASSFGQRNSPLHF. CDR3 sequence (DNA): TGTGCCAGCAGCTTCGGACAGAGAAATTCACCCCTCCACTTT.

This chain uses TRBV13 with TRBJ1-6; 8 nucleotides agree with TRBD1. CDR3 size: 13 residues. Trimming took 5 bases from V and 12 from J; bases not matched to a gene: 6. Germline assignment: CDR1 PRHDT and CDR2 FYEKMQ (reference sequence). The CDR3 protein is CASSEGQGGPLHF. The CDR3 DNA follows: TGTGCCAGCAGCGAAGGACAGGGAGGACCCCTCCACTTT.

The genes are TRBV7-6 and TRBJ2-5; TRBD2 agrees at 12 bases. The CDR3 has 15 amino acids. Trimming at V came to 4 bases and at J to 4 bases, leaving 4 bases not matched to a gene. Germline values: CDR1 SGHVS, CDR2 FNYEAQ. The DNA for the CDR3 is TGTGCCAGCAGCTGGACTAGCGGGGTTTCAGAGACCCAGTACTTC. This sequence encodes CASSWTSGVSETQYF.

This sequence joins TRBV5-6 and TRBJ1-3; possibly TRBD1 for D (5 bases). CDR3 length equals 15 residues. Per germline, CDR1 SGHDT and CDR2 YYEEEE. The V end lost 4 bases, the J end lost 3 bases, and 14 bases lay between the germline ends. CDR3 nucleotides: TGTGCCAGCAGCCCTTTAGGGGTTGATGGAAACACCATATATTTT. It yields the protein CASSPLGVDGNTIYF.

This clone turned up a few times. The chain couples TRBV10-2 to TRBJ2-1, with 7 bases identical to TRBD2. The V gene end was trimmed by 4 bases and the J gene end by 3 bases; junction bases not matched to a gene: 3. The CDR3 length is 14 residues. Germline-derived CDR1 and CDR2 are WSHSY and SAAADI. The CDR3 here is CASSGLAVYNEQFF. For the CDR3, the DNA is TGCGCCAGCAGTGGTCTAGCGGTCTACAATGAGCAGTTCTTC.

The V call is TRBV29-1, the J call TRBJ1-1; D is unresolved. The CDR3 sequence is 12 residues long. CDR1 is SQVTM and CDR2 is ANQGSEA in the germline V gene. Trimming took off 5 bases at V and 4 bases at J, with 11 bases between the two ends. The DNA of the CDR3 is TGCAGCGTTTACCGGGTTGGCACTGAAGCTTTCTTT. Protein sequence: CSVYRVGTEAFF.

J is TRBJ2-2 and V is TRBV6-5; the match to TRBD2 covers 7 bases. There are 14 residues in the CDR3. V shed 8 bases and J 4 bases; nucleotides not matched to a gene: 7. Per the germline V gene, CDR1 is MNHEY and CDR2 is SVGAGI. This CDR3 is CASRAGWVTGELFF. The DNA of the CDR3 is TGTGCCAGCCGAGCGGGGTGGGTCACCGGGGAGCTGTTTTTT.

The chain has TRBV28 and TRBJ1-2; D call uncertain. This CDR3 region has 11 residues. V lost 5 bases to trimming and J lost 8 bases, with 9 bases between them. The germline V gene has CDR1 MDHEN and CDR2 SYDVKM. The CDR3 protein is CASSRSSGYTF. As DNA, the CDR3 is TGTGCCAGCAGTAGATCAAGCGGCTACACCTTC.

This sequence joins TRBV10-3 and TRBJ2-3, with 12 nucleotides matching TRBD1. CDR1 is ENHRY and CDR2 is SYGVKD in the germline V gene. V gave up 4 bases and J gave up 5 bases; unmatched junction bases: 10. The CDR3 consists of 17 residues. In DNA form, the CDR3 reads TGTGCCATCAGTGGGGGACAGGGGGCTTTGGTGAAAGATACGCAGTATTTT. Its translation is CAISGGQGALVKDTQYF.

The rearrangement joins TRBV6-6 to TRBJ1-2, with a possible D match to TRBD1 (5 bases). Germline V gene sequence: CDR1 MNHNY, CDR2 SVGAGI (reference sequence). This CDR3 has 15 residues. Trimming took 0 bases from V and 2 from J, leaving 10 bases between them. In nucleotides, the CDR3 is TGTGCCAGCAGTTACTCGGGGCAGTGGAACTATGGCTACACCTTC. Its translation is CASSYSGQWNYGYTF.

This clone has just a few counts. V is TRBV18 and J is TRBJ1-2; D gene unclear. The CDR3 has 15 amino acids. Germline CDR1 KGHSH, CDR2 LQKENI. V was cut by 3 bases and J by 5 bases, with 16 bases left in between. CDR3 protein: CASSPSALGPYGYTF. In DNA form, the CDR3 reads TGTGCCAGCTCACCGTCAGCCCTAGGTCCTTATGGCTACACCTTC.

In this sample, this clone turned up once. This specimen includes other DNA sequences encoding the same CDR3. V gene TRBV4-2 combines with J gene TRBJ2-3; TRBD2 matches at 14 bases. The CDR3 runs to 16 residues. The ends lost 1 base at V and 5 bases at J; junction bases unmatched: 2. CDR1 and CDR2 (germline): LGHNA, YNFKEQ. The CDR3 DNA reads as TGTGCCAGCAGCCAAGGACTAGCGGGGGGGCAAGATACGCAGTATTTT. It codes for CASSQGLAGGQDTQYF.

The rearrangement joins TRBV28 to TRBJ1-5, with 7 nucleotides matching TRBD1. Germline CDR1 MDHEN, CDR2 SYDVKM. After removal of 4 bases from V and 7 bases from J, the junction contained 10 bases not matched to a gene. The CDR3 loop spans 15 amino acids. In DNA, the CDR3 is TGTGCCAGCAGTTCACCGGACAGGACTGGGCAGCCCCAGCATTTT. Its protein product is CASSSPDRTGQPQHF.

In its sample, this clone was seen once. V is TRBV9 and J is TRBJ2-3; D not resolved. This CDR3 comprises 15 residues. Germline CDR1 reads SGDLS; CDR2 reads YYNGEE. V was clipped by 4 bases and J by 2 bases, with 14 bases between them. The chain's CDR3 is CASSNRARFTDTQYF. The CDR3 coding sequence is TGTGCCAGCAGCAACCGAGCCCGATTCACAGATACGCAGTATTTT. Using reference TRBV9 and TRBJ2-3 for the parts outside the CDR3, the full variable domain is DSGVTQTPKHLITATGQRVTLRCSPRSGDLSVYWYQQSLDQGLQFLIQYYNGEERAKGNILERFSAQQFPDLHSELNLSSLELGDSALYFCASSNRARFTDTQYFGPGTRLTVL.